The clone carrying this T cell receptor (beta chain) was counted at least ten times. The antigen is unknown. Time point meaning: newly diagnosed GD, antithyroid drugs for less than 3 months. There was RNA extracted from PBMCs, and the TCR library was made from it. Roughly 9 milliliters of peripheral blood went into EDTA tubes. Trimming took off 2 bases at V and 0 bases at J, with 8 bases between the two ends. The CDR3 length is 15 residues. Germline CDR1 and CDR2: KGHSH and LQKENI. This sample is part of a study of regulatory T cells in long-lasting Graves disease. Whole-study results and caveats: Newly diagnosed disease favored TRBV20-1 and TRBJ2-1 over persistent disease. Relative to new patients (around 1,000), persistent patients exhibited greater sharing of public clonotypes (more than 2,500).

HTBI primers from iRepertoire and Arm-PCR of CDR3 regions yielded the TCR beta libraries. Per the original methods: From all samples, identification returned 12 to 15 TRBJ and 60 or so TRBV segments. TCRdb independently ran MiXCR on the multiplex PCR reads; one entry per CDR3 protein. The V and J calls follow TCRdb's processing rather than the paper's. Of 200,000 to 250,000 distinct CDR3 sequences in the sample, 20% to 25% were seen once. The specimen comprised peripheral blood mononuclear cells (PBMCs), sampled at new diagnosis, from a patient treated with antithyroid drugs. This receptor was obtained from a female donor with Graves disease. The rearrangement uses TRBV18 and TRBJ1-3; no clear D. The CDR3 reads CASSPSMYSGNTIYF. CDR3 nucleotides: TGTGCCAGCTCACCAAGTATGTACTCTGGAAACACCATATATTTT.